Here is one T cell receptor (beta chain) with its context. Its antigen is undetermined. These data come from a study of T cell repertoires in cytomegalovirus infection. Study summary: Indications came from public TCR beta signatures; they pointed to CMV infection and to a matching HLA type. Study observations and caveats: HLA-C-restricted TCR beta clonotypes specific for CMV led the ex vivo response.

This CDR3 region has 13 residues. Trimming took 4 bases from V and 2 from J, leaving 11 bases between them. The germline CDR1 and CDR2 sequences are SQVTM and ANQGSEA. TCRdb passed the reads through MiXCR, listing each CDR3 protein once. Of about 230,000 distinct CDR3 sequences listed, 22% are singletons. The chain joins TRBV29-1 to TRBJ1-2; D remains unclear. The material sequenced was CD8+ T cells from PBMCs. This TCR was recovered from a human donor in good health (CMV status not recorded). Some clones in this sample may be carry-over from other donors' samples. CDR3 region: CSVGVSHNYGYTF. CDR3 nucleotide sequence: TGCAGCGTTGGAGTTTCGCACAACTATGGCTACACCTTC.